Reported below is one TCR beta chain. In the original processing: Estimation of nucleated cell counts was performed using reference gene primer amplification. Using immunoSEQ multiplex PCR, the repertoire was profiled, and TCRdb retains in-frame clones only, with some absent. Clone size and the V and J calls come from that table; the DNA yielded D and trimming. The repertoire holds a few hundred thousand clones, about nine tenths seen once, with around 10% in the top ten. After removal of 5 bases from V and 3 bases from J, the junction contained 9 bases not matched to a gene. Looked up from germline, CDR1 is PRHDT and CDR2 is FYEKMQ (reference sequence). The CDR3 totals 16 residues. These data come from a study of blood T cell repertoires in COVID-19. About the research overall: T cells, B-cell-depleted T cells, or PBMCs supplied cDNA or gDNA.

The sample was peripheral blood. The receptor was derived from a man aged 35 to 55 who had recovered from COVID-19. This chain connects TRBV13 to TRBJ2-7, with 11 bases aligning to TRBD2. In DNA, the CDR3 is TGTGCCAGCAGCCGTTCACGAGGACTAGCGGGCTACGAGCAGTACTTC. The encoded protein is CASSRSRGLAGYEQYF.